This T cell receptor (beta chain) was retrieved from a study of control samples from healthy donors and cancer patients. The V and J ends lost 0 bases and 4 bases respectively, with 10 bases between them. The CDR3 spans 16 residues. Germline V gives CDR1 LGHNA, CDR2 YSLEER. Sequencing used immunoSEQ multiplex PCR; TCRdb keeps in-frame clones, though not all of them. The sample lists roughly 120,000 clones; around 96% were seen once. This clone was picked up one time. The chain carries TRBV4-3 and TRBJ1-6, with D maybe TRBD1 (6 bases). The clonotype was recovered from a man between 25 and 39 years old in good health. The sample comprised blood. The CDR3 sequence is CASSQDVTGYNSPLHF. In DNA form, the CDR3 reads TGCGCCAGCAGCCAAGATGTGACAGGTTATAATTCACCCCTCCACTTT.